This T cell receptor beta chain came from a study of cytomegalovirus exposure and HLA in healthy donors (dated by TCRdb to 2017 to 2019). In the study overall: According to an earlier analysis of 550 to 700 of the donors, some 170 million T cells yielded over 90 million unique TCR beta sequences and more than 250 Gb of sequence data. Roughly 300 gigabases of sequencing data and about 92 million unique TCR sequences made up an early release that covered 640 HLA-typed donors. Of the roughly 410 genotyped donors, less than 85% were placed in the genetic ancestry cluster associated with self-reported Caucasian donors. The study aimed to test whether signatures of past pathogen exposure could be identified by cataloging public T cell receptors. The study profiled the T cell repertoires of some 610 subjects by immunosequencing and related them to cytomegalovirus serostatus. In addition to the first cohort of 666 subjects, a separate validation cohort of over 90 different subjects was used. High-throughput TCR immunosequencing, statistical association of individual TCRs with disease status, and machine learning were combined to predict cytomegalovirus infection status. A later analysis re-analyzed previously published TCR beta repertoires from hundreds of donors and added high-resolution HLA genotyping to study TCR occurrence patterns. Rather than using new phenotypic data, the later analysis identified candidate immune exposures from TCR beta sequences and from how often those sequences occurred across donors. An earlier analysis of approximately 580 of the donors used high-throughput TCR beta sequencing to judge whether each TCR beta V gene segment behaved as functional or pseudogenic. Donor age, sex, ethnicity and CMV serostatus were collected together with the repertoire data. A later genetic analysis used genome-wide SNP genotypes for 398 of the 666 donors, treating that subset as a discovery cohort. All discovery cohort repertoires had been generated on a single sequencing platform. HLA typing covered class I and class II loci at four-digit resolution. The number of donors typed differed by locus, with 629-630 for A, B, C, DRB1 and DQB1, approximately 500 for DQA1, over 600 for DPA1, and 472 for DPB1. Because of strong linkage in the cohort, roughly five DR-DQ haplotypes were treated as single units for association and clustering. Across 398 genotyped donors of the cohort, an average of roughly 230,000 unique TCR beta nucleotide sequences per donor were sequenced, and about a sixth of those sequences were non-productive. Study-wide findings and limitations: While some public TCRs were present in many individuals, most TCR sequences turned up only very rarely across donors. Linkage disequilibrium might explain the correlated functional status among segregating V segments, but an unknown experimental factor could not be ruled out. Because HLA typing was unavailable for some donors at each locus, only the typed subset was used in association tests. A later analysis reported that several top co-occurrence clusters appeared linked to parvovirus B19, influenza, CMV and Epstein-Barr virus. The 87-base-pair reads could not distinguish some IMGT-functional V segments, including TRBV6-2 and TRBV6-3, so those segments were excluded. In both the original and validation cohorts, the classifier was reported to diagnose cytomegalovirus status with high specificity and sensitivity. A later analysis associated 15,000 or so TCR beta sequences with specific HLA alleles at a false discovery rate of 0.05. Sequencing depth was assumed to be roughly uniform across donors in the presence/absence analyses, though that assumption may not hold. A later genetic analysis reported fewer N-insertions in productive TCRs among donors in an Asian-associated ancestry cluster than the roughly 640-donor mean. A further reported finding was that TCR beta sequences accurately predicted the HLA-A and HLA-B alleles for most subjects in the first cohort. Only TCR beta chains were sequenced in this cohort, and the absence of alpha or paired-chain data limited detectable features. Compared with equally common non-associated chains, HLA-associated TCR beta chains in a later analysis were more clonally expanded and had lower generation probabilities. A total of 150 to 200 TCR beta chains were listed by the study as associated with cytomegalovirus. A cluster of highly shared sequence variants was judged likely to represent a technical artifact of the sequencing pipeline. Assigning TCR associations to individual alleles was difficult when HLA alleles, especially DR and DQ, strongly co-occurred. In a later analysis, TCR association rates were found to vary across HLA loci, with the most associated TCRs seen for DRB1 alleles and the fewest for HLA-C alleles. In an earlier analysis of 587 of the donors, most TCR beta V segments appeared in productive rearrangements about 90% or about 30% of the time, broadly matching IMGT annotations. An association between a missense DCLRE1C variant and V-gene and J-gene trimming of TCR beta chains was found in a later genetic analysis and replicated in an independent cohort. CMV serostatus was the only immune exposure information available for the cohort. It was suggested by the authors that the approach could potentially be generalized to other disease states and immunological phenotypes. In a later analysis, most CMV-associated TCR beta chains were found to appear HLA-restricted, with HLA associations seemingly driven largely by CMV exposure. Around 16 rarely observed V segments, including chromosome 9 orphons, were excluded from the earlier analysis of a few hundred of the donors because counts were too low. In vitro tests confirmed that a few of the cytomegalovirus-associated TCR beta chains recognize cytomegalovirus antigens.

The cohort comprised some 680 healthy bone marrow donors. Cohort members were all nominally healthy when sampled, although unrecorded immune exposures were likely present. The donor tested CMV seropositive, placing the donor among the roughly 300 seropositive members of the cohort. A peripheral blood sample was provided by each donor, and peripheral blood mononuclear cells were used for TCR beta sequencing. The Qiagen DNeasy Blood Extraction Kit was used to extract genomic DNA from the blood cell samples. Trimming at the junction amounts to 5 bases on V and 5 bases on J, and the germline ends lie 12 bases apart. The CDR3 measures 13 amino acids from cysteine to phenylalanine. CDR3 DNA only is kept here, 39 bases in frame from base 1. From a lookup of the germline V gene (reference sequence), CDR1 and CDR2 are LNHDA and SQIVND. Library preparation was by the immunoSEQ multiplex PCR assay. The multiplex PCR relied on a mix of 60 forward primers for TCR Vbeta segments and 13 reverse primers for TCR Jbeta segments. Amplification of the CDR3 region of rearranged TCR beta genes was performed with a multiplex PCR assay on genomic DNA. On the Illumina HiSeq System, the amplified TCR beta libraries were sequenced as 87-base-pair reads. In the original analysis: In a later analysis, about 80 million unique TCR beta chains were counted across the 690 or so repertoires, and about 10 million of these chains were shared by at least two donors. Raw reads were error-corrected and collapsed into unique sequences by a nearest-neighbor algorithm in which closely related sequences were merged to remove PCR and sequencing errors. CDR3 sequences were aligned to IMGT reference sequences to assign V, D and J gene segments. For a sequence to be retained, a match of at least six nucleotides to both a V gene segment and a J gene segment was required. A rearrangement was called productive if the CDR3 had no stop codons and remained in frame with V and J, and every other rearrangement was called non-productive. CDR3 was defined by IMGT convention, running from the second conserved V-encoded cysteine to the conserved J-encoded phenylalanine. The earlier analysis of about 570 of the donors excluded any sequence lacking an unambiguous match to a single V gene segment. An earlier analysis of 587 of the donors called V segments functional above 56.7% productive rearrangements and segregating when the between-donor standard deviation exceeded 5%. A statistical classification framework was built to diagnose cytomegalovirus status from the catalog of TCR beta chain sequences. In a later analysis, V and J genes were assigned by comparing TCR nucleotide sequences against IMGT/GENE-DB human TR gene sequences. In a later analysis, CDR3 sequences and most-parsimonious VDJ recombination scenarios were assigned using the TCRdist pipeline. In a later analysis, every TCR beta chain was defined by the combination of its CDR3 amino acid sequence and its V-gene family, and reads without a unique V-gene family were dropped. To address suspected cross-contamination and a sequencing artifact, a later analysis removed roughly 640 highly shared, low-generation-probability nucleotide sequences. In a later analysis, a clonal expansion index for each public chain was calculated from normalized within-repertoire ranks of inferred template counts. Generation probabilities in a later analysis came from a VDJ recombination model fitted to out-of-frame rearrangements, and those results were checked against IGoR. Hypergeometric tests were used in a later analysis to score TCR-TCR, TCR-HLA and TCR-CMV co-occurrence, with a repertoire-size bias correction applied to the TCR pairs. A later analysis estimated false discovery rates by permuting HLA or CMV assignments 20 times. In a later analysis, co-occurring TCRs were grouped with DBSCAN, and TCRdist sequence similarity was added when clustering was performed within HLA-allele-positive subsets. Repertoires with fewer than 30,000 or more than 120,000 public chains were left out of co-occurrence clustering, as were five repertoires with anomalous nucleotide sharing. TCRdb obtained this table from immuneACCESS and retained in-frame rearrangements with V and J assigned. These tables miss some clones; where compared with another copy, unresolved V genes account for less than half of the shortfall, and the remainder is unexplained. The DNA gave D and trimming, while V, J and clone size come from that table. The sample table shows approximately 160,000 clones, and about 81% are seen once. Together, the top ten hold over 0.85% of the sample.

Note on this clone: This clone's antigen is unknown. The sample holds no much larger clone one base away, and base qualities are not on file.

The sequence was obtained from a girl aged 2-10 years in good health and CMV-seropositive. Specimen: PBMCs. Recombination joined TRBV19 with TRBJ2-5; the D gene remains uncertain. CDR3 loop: CASSAPGSETQYF. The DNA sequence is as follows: TGTGCCAGTAGTGCCCCGGGTTCGGAGACCCAGTACTTC.